This T cell receptor (beta chain) is drawn from a study of cytomegalovirus exposure and HLA in healthy donors. Study results and limitations: Some public TCRs appeared in many individuals, while most sequences were rare.

The CDR3 extends over 16 amino acids. J gave up 1 base and V 4 bases, and 11 bases lay outside the gene matches. The germline gives CDR1 SGHKS, CDR2 YYEKEE (reference sequence). Use of 60 Vbeta and 13 Jbeta primers characterized the PCR. Original methodology: Approximately 80 million unique TCR beta chains, 10 million to 13 million of them shared, were counted by a later analysis. Clones were read by immunoSEQ multiplex PCR, and TCRdb kept only the in-frame ones, dropping some. The V and J calls and the clone size are those of that table, but D and trimming were determined from the DNA. Here the sample spans roughly 190,000 clones, just under 75% being singletons. As concerns this clone: What it recognizes is unknown.

Material for sequencing was PBMCs. This chain links TRBV5-5 with TRBJ2-7; 7 bases fit TRBD2. The receptor comes from a man aged 30 to 45 in good health and CMV-seropositive. CDR3 sequence (DNA): TGTGCCAGCAGCCCCGCTGGGGGGGAAAGTTCCTACGAGCAGTACTTC. It codes for CASSPAGGESSYEQYF.